One sample yielded the 17 T cell receptor beta chains listed below, sequenced in a study of cytomegalovirus exposure and HLA in healthy donors. PCR employed 60 Vbeta and 13 Jbeta primers. Assay used: immunoSEQ multiplex PCR; TCRdb lists only in-frame clones, some missing. The sample has 200,000 to 250,000 clones; roughly three quarters are singletons. Sequencing was done on a sample of PBMCs. The receptors shown here come from a man aged 45-60 years in good health and CMV-seronegative.

This chain joins TRBV18 and TRBJ2-1; D not certain. Trimming shortened V by 6 bases and J by 8 bases, and 11 bases separated the two germline ends. Per the germline V gene, CDR1 is KGHSH and CDR2 is LQKENI. CDR3 length: 12 amino acids. The CDR3 region has the DNA TGTGCCAGCTCTCCCGCAGGTTATGAGCAGTTCTTC. Residues: CASSPAGYEQFF.

CDR3 in amino acids: CAISDGGYGYTF. As DNA, the CDR3 is TGTGCCATCAGTGACGGGGGCTATGGCTACACCTTC. The chain links TRBV10-3 to TRBJ1-2, with a tentative D call TRBD1 (5 bases). The CDR3 loop spans 12 amino acids. Trimming shortened V by 3 bases and J by 4 bases, and 6 bases separated the two germline ends. The V gene's germline CDR1 is ENHRY and CDR2 SYGVKD.

The V call is TRBV7-9, the J call TRBJ2-3; TRBD1 might be the D (6 bases). Trimming pared 5 bases from V and 0 bases from J, leaving 12 bases between. Germline loops: CDR1 SEHNR, CDR2 FQNEAQ (reference sequence). CDR3 length: 15 amino acids. The CDR3 loop reads CASSPSTGSTDTQYF. In nucleotides, the CDR3 is TGTGCCAGCAGCCCCTCAACAGGGAGCACAGATACGCAGTATTTT.

The V and J genes are TRBV18 and TRBJ1-5, with a tentative D call TRBD1 (6 bases). Trimming shortened V by 6 bases and J by 4 bases, and 19 bases separated the two germline ends. The CDR3 is 16 residues long. Germline V gene sequence: CDR1 KGHSH, CDR2 LQKENI. Here the CDR3 DNA reads TGTGCCAGCTCTCTTCCTCCGGGACAAGATAATCAGCCCCAGCATTTT. It encodes CASSLPPGQDNQPQHF.

The chain links TRBV6-1 to TRBJ1-1; D remains ambiguous. Germline loops: CDR1 MNHNS, CDR2 SASEGT. V was clipped by 7 bases and J by 5 bases, with 14 bases between them. The CDR3 sequence is 13 residues long. CDR3 in DNA: TGTGCCAGCACCCTGGAGGGAGATACTGAAGCTTTCTTT. Its translation: CASTLEGDTEAFF.

The chain uses TRBV2 and TRBJ1-4; D is unresolved. V lost 9 bases to trimming and J lost 7 bases, with 15 bases between them. The CDR3 sequence is 13 residues long. CDR1 and CDR2 from the germline V gene are SNHLY and FYNNEI. CDR3 in DNA: TGTGCCAGGCGCAACGGAGGTGGTGAAAAACTGTTTTTT. Protein: CARRNGGGEKLFF.

This clone showed up just a few times. The J gene is TRBJ2-1, the V gene TRBV18; the match to TRBD1 covers 7 bases. The germline V gene encodes CDR1 KGHSH and CDR2 LQKENI. The CDR3 totals 13 residues. V lost 3 bases to trimming and J lost 5 bases; unmatched junction nucleotides: 1. The CDR3 loop reads CASSPGQNNEQFF. CDR3 nucleotide sequence: TGTGCCAGCTCACCGGGACAGAACAATGAGCAGTTCTTC.

This clone showed up just once. V is TRBV19 and J is TRBJ2-1; 15 nucleotides line up with TRBD2. The germline CDR1 and CDR2 sequences are LNHDA and SQIVND (reference sequence). V shed 6 bases and J 2 bases; nucleotides not matched to a gene: 5. The CDR3 sequence is 17 residues long. CDR3: CASRGLAGGRAYNEQFF. CDR3 coding DNA: TGTGCCAGTAGGGGACTAGCGGGAGGTAGGGCCTACAATGAGCAGTTCTTC.

In its sample, this clone was seen a few times. The chain couples TRBV6-1 to TRBJ2-7, with 8 bases fitting TRBD2. J was trimmed by 0 bases and V by 0 bases; bases with no gene match: 10. This CDR3 is built from 18 residues. In germline, CDR1 is MNHNS, CDR2 SASEGT. The CDR3 DNA reads as TGTGCCAGCAGTGAAGCGCTTAGCGGGGTAAGGAGCTCCTACGAGCAGTACTTC. Translation gives CASSEALSGVRSSYEQYF.

J is TRBJ2-1 and V is TRBV15; D uncertain. V was shortened by 4 bases and J by 1 base, with 11 bases between the two germline ends. CDR3 length: 15 amino acids. CDR1 is LNHNV and CDR2 is YYDKDF in the germline V gene (reference sequence). Here the CDR3 DNA reads TGTGCCACCAGCAAAAGGAGTGGATCCTACAATGAGCAGTTCTTC. It specifies CATSKRSGSYNEQFF.

This chain links TRBV7-2 with TRBJ2-1; 8 positions agree with TRBD2. CDR1 and CDR2 from the germline V gene are SGHTA and FQGNSA. The V segment lost 5 bases and the J segment 6 bases; nucleotides outside the gene matches: 9. This CDR3 region has 15 residues. The CDR3 nucleotides are TGTGCCAGCAGCCCGGGACTAGAGGCTCTCAATGAGCAGTTCTTC. Translated: CASSPGLEALNEQFF.

The V call is TRBV19, the J call TRBJ1-1, with 7 positions matching TRBD1. This CDR3 contains 15 residues. V was clipped by 6 bases and J by 1 base; unmatched bases: 8. From germline, CDR1 is LNHDA and CDR2 SQIVND (reference sequence). The CDR3, as DNA: TGTGCCAGTAGAAAAGGGGACAGAAGGAACACTGAAGCTTTCTTT. This sequence encodes CASRKGDRRNTEAFF.

V and J are TRBV2 and TRBJ2-1; 11 bases are a match to TRBD2. Per germline, CDR1 SNHLY and CDR2 FYNNEI. V shed 5 bases and J 4 bases; nucleotides not matched to a gene: 1. The length of the CDR3 is 14 residues. CDR3 nucleotides: TGTGCCAGCAGTACTAGCGGGAGTTACAATGAGCAGTTCTTC. Its protein is CASSTSGSYNEQFF.

The J gene is TRBJ2-2, the V gene TRBV7-3, with 10 bases identical to TRBD2. Germline V gene sequence: CDR1 SGHTA, CDR2 FQGTGA. The CDR3 length is 14 residues. Trimming at V came to 5 bases and at J to 8 bases, leaving 5 bases not matched to a gene. As DNA, the CDR3 is TGTGCCAGCAGCCTAGGACTAGCGGCGGGGGAGCTGTTTTTT. Translated: CASSLGLAAGELFF.

V and J are TRBV2 and TRBJ1-4; 10 bases align to TRBD1. Germline CDR1 reads SNHLY; CDR2 reads FYNNEI. Trimming removed 5 bases from V and 0 bases from J; junction bases left unmatched: 9. The CDR3 totals 18 residues. In DNA form, the CDR3 reads TGTGCCAGCAGTCGACAGGGGGCTATCTATCCAACTAATGAAAAACTGTTTTTT. Amino acids: CASSRQGAIYPTNEKLFF.

The chain uses TRBV10-3 and TRBJ1-1; tentative D call: TRBD1 (5 bases). The CDR3 length is 15 residues. Germline-derived CDR1 and CDR2 are ENHRY and SYGVKD. Trimming shortened V by 0 bases and J by 3 bases, and 11 bases separated the two germline ends. CDR3 protein: CAISESVTGDTEAFF. CDR3 nucleotides: TGTGCCATCAGTGAGTCCGTTACAGGAGACACTGAAGCTTTCTTT.

The rearrangement links TRBV19 to TRBJ1-1, with D unresolved. The CDR3 is 17 amino acids. Germline CDR1 is LNHDA and CDR2 is SQIVND (reference sequence). The V end was cut by 3 bases, the J end by 0 bases, with 17 bases between. This CDR3 is CASSIPGYPPLNTEAFF. The CDR3 nucleotides read TGTGCCAGTAGTATCCCAGGATACCCGCCTTTGAACACTGAAGCTTTCTTT.